The present T cell receptor beta chain was sequenced within a study of T cells in Graves' hyperthyroidism and ophthalmopathy. Study findings and constraints: Most thyroid-expanded clonotypes above 0.001 were also found in blood.

TCR beta CDR3 regions were amplified from RNA. An initial round of RT-PCR targeting the TCR CDR3 relied on the HTBI primer set. One entry per CDR3 protein results from TCRdb running MiXCR on the multiplex PCR reads. The sample includes fewer than 450,000 distinct CDR3 sequences, approximately 17% of them seen just once. Details on this clonotype: The antigen is not known.

The study left out patients who had uncontrolled infection, other autoimmune disease, pregnancy or lactation. Clinical symptoms, serum thyroxine, TRAb, thyroid ultrasound and orbital computed tomography established diagnosis. The blood sample was taken at first hyperthyroidism diagnosis, before any ophthalmopathy symptoms. The CDR3 loop spans 15 amino acids. Germline CDR1 is MGHRA and CDR2 is YSYEKL. With 2 bases removed from V and 6 bases from J, the gap between germline ends came to 11 bases. Sequenced: blood. V is TRBV4-1 and J is TRBJ1-6, with D possibly TRBD1 on 6 matching bases. The TCR comes from a woman in her twenties or thirties with Graves' hyperthyroidism that later progressed to Graves' ophthalmopathy. The CDR3, as DNA: TGCGCCAGCAGCCAAAATCTGGACAGTAATTCACCCCTCCACTTT. Residues: CASSQNLDSNSPLHF.